This T cell receptor beta chain was captured in a study of tumor-infiltrating lymphocytes in localized non-small cell lung cancer. Study-wide points: Different pieces of the same tissue were used for each assay.

TCRdb's table, derived via immunoSEQ multiplex PCR, lists solely in-frame clones and lacks some. This sample has 12,000 or so clones, with 78% found just once. The CDR3 totals 12 residues. The V and J ends lost 2 bases and 3 bases respectively, with 6 bases between them. Germline V gene data show CDR1 as SGHDT and CDR2 as YYEEEE. Notes on this clone: The antigen is not known.

The chain links TRBV5-6 to TRBJ2-7; D unresolved. Sequencing used lung tumor tissue. The TCR sequence derives from a human donor with non-small cell lung cancer. The CDR3 DNA is TGTGCCAGCAGCTTCCGGAACTACGAGCAGTACTTC. It encodes CASSFRNYEQYF.